This T cell receptor beta chain was obtained from a study of blood T cell repertoires in COVID-19. Only in-frame clones appear in the TCRdb table, and some are missing; sequencing was by immunoSEQ multiplex PCR. The repertoire has 450,000 to 500,000 clones, over 75% of them found once; the top ten carry 3.2%. Sample: peripheral blood. This sequence was found in a human donor in a cohort sampled during active COVID-19.

CDR3 DNA: TGTGCCAGCAGCTTTTCATCTACAGGGAAAGGTAATCAGCCCCAGCATTTT. Encoded protein: CASSFSSTGKGNQPQHF. The genes are TRBV7-2 and TRBJ1-5; a possible D gene is TRBD1 (6 bases). Trimming shortened V by 3 bases and J by 4 bases, and 19 bases separated the two germline ends. Germline CDR1 is SGHTA and CDR2 is FQGNSA. This CDR3 is built from 17 residues. Looking up the rest from reference TRBV7-2 and TRBJ1-5 gives the full variable domain: GAGVSQSPSNKVTEKGKDVELRCDPISGHTALYWYRQSLGQGLEFLIYFQGNSAPDKSGLPSDRFSAERTGGSVSTLTIQRTQQEDSAVYLCASSFSSTGKGNQPQHFGDGTRLSIL.